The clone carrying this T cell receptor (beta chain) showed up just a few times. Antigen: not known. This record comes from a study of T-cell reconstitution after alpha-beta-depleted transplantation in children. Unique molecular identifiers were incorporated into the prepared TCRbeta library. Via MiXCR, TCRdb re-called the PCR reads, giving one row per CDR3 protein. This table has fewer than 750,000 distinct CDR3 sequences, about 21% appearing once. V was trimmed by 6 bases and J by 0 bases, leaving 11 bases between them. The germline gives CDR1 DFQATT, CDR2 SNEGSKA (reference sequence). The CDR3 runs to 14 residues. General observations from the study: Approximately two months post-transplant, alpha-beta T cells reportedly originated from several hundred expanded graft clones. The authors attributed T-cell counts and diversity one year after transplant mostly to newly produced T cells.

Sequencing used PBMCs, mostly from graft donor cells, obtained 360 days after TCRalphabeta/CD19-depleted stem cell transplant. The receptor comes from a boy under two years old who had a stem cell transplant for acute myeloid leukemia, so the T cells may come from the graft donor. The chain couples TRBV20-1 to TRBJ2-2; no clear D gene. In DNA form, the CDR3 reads TGCAGTGCCCCGGGCAGGTCGAACACCGGGGAGCTGTTTTTT. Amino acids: CSAPGRSNTGELFF.